A selection of T cell receptor beta chains follows, all from one sample in a study of blood T cell repertoires in COVID-19. This table comes from immunoSEQ multiplex PCR, and its TCRdb copy is limited to in-frame clones, with some not included. The sample lists approximately 360,000 clones, around 90% seen once, with more than 1% in the top ten. Sequenced sample: peripheral blood. These receptors were obtained from a middle-aged man with acute or convalescent COVID-19. The CDR3 runs from the conserved cysteine through the conserved F or W. The D gene is left open where the match is weak. The size of a clone is reported for some rows only, either as once, few or many, or as a class for expanded clones.

D gene: .
J gene: TRBJ2-5
V gene: TRBV3-1/TRBV3-2
clone size: .
CDR3 DNA: TGTGCCAGCAGTCCGTCTGTCTTACAGGAGACCCAGTACTTC
CDR3 protein: CASSPSVLQETQYF

D gene: .
J gene: TRBJ1-4
V gene: TRBV28
clone size: .
CDR3 DNA: TGTGCCAGCAGTTTACCAGGGGCGGGAGGAGAAAAACTGTTTTTT
CDR3 protein: CASSLPGAGGEKLFF

D gene: TRBD1
J gene: TRBJ1-2
V gene: TRBV23-1
clone size: .
CDR3 DNA: TGCGCCAGCAGTCAACACAGGGGAGACTCCTATGGCTACACCTTC
CDR3 protein: CASSQHRGDSYGYTF

D gene: .
J gene: TRBJ1-2
V gene: TRBV28
clone size: .
CDR3 DNA: TGTGCCAGCAGCCCTCCGGGACACAGCTATGGCTACACCTTC
CDR3 protein: CASSPPGHSYGYTF

D gene: TRBD1
J gene: TRBJ2-3
V gene: TRBV27
clone size: .
CDR3 DNA: TGTGCCAGCAGTCGACAGGGTACAGATACGCAGTATTTT
CDR3 protein: CASSRQGTDTQYF

D gene: .
J gene: TRBJ2-5
V gene: TRBV10-3
clone size: .
CDR3 DNA: TGTGCCATCACCCCCGGGGTAGGGCCCACTGAAGAGACCCAGTACTTC
CDR3 protein: CAITPGVGPTEETQYF

D gene: .
J gene: TRBJ2-1
V gene: TRBV3-1/TRBV3-2
clone size: .
CDR3 DNA: TGTGCCAGCAGCCAAGAACTGAACAATGAGCAGTTCTTC
CDR3 protein: CASSQELNNEQFF

D gene: .
J gene: TRBJ1-5
V gene: TRBV19
clone size: .
CDR3 DNA: TGTGCCAGTAGTATCTACCACCCAAGGGGAGGTGGCAATCAGCCCCAGCATTTT
CDR3 protein: CASSIYHPRGGGNQPQHF

D gene: TRBD1
J gene: TRBJ2-2
V gene: TRBV19
clone size: .
CDR3 DNA: TGTGCCAGTAGTTTTTGGCAGGGGGACCGAGCCGGGGAGCTGTTTTTT
CDR3 protein: CASSFWQGDRAGELFF

D gene: .
J gene: TRBJ1-1
V gene: TRBV6-6
clone size: .
CDR3 DNA: TGTGCCAGCAGTTATAATGGGGCGAACACTGAAGCTTTCTTT
CDR3 protein: CASSYNGANTEAFF

D gene: .
J gene: TRBJ1-1
V gene: TRBV27
clone size: .
CDR3 DNA: TGTGCCAGCAGAACAAAAGCGGACACTGAAGCTTTCTTT
CDR3 protein: CASRTKADTEAFF

D gene: .
J gene: TRBJ2-1
V gene: TRBV6-2/TRBV6-3
clone size: .
CDR3 DNA: TGTGCCAGCAGTTACTCGCTGGGAGTTGACGATGAGCAGTTCTTC
CDR3 protein: CASSYSLGVDDEQFF

D gene: TRBD1
J gene: TRBJ1-5
V gene: TRBV12-3/TRBV12-4
clone size: once
CDR3 DNA: TGTGCCTCTCGGGACAGCTTAGGGCCCCAGCATTTT
CDR3 protein: CASRDSLGPQHF

D gene: .
J gene: TRBJ1-5
V gene: TRBV24-1
clone size: .
CDR3 DNA: TGTGCCACCGCGGCCCCGGGCAATCAGCCCCAGCATTTT
CDR3 protein: CATAAPGNQPQHF

D gene: TRBD2
J gene: TRBJ2-3
V gene: TRBV7-3
clone size: .
CDR3 DNA: TGTGCCAGCAGCCCAGGGCCGGGACTAGTCACAGATACGCAGTATTTT
CDR3 protein: CASSPGPGLVTDTQYF

D gene: .
J gene: TRBJ1-6
V gene: TRBV29-1
clone size: .
CDR3 DNA: TGCAGGGGGGGACGGGGGGAGGTTTCACCCCTCCACTTT
CDR3 protein: CRGGRGEVSPLHF

D gene: TRBD1
J gene: TRBJ1-4
V gene: TRBV5-1
clone size: .
CDR3 DNA: TGCGCCAGCAGCAAGACCAGACAGGGAGGTAATGAAAAACTGTTTTTT
CDR3 protein: CASSKTRQGGNEKLFF

D gene: TRBD1
J gene: TRBJ2-1
V gene: TRBV5-4
clone size: .
CDR3 DNA: TGTGCCAGCAGCGACCCTACAGGGGTTAAGGACAATGAGCAGTTCTTC
CDR3 protein: CASSDPTGVKDNEQFF